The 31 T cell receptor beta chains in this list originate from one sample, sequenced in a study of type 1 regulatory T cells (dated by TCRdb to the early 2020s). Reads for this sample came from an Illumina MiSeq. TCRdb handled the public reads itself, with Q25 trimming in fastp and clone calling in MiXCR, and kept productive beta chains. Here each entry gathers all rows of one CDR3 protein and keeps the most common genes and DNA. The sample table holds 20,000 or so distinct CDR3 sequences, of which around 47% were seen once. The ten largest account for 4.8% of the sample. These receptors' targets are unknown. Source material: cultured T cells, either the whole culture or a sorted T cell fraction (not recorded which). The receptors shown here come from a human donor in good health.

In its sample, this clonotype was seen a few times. Here the CDR3 DNA reads TGCAGTGCTGTACTAGCGGGGGGGGGGAATACGCAGTATTTT. Encoded protein: CSAVLAGGGNTQYF. The chain is built from TRBV20-1 and TRBJ2-3, with 13 bases lining up with TRBD2. V lost 5 bases, J lost 7 bases, and 6 bases stayed unmatched. This CDR3 has 14 amino acids. Germline V gene data show CDR1 as DFQATT and CDR2 as SNEGSKA (reference sequence).

The CDR3 DNA is TGTGCCAGCAGGACTAGCGGGGGCGATGAGCAGTTCTTC. The encoded protein is CASRTSGGDEQFF. This rearrangement joins TRBV6-2 or TRBV6-3 to TRBJ2-1; 12 bases line up with TRBD2. The CDR3 runs 13 residues. CDR1 and CDR2 from the germline V gene are MNHEY and SVGEGT. Trimming removed 6 bases from V and 8 bases from J; junction bases left unmatched: 2.

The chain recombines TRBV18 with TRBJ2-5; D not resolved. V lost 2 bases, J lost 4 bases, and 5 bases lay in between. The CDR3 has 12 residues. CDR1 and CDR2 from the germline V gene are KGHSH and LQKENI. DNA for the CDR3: TGTGCCAGCTCACCAATAGCAGAGACCCAGTACTTC. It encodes CASSPIAETQYF.

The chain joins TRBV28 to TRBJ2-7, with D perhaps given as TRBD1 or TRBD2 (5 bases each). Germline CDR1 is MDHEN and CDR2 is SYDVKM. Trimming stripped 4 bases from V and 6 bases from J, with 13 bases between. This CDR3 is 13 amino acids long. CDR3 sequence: CASSYPGPTEQYF. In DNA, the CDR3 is TGTGCCAGCAGTTACCCGGGACCGACCGAGCAGTACTTC.

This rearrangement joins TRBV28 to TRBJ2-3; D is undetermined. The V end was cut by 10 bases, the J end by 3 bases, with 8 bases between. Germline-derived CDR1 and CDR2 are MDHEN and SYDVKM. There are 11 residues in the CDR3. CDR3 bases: TGTGCCACTGACCGGACAGATACGCAGTATTTT. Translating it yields CATDRTDTQYF.

The CDR3 DNA sequence: TGTGCCAGCACGGTCAGCGCCGGGTACGAGCAGTACTTC. It specifies CASTVSAGYEQYF. The chain couples TRBV6-1 to TRBJ2-7; D unclear. V lost 7 bases to trimming and J lost 4 bases, with 14 bases between them. The CDR3 contains 13 residues. Per the germline V gene, CDR1 is MNHNS and CDR2 is SASEGT.

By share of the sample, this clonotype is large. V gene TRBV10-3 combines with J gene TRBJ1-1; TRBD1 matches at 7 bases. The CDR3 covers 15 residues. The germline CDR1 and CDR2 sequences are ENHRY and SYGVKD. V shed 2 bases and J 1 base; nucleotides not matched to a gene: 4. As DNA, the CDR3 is TGTGCCATCAGTGAGCCAGGGACAGCGAACACTGAAGCTTTCTTT. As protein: CAISEPGTANTEAFF.

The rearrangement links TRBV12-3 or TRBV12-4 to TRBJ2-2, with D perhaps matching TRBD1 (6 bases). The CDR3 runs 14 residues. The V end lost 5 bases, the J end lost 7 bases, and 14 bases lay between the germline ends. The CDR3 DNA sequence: TGTGCCAGCAGTCGCTCGGACAGATACGGGGAGCTGTTTTTT. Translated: CASSRSDRYGELFF.

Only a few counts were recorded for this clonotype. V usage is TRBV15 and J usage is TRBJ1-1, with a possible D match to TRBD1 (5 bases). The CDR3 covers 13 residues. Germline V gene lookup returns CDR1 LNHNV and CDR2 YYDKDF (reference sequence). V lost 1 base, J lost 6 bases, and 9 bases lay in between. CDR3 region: CATSRADTSEAFF. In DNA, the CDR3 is TGTGCCACCAGCAGAGCGGACACCTCTGAAGCTTTCTTT.

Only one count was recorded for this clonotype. The CDR3 is CASSLVRRGMGNQPQHF. DNA of the CDR3: TGTGCCAGCAGCTTAGTACGCAGGGGAATGGGCAATCAGCCCCAGCATTTT. The chain carries TRBV7-9 and TRBJ1-5; tentative D call: TRBD1 (6 bases). This CDR3 has 17 amino acids. Looked up from germline, CDR1 is SEHNR and CDR2 is FQNEAQ (reference sequence). The V gene lost 1 base and the J gene lost 2 bases, with 15 bases spanning the gap.

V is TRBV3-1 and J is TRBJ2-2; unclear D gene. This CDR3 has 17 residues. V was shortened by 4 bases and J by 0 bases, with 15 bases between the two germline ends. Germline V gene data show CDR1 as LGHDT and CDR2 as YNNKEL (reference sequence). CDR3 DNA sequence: TGTGCCAGCAGCCCCGAGGTGCACGGATCGAACACCGGGGAGCTGTTTTTT. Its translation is CASSPEVHGSNTGELFF. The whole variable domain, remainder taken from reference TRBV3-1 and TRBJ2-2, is DTAVSQTPKYLVTQMGNDKSIKCEQNLGHDTMYWYKQDSKKFLKIMFSYNNKELIINETVPNRFSPKSPDKAHLNLHINSLELGDSAVYFCASSPEVHGSNTGELFFGEGSRLTVL.

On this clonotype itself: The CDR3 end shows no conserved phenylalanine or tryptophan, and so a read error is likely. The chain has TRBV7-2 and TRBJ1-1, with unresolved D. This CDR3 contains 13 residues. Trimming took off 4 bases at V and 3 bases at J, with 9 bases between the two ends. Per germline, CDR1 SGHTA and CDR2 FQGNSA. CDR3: CASSSRMDTEAFV. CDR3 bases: TGTGCCAGCAGCTCACGTATGGACACTGAAGCTTTCGTT.

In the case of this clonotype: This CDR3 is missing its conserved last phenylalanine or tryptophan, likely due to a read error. The CDR3 loop is CASSLVLGITGELFL. The CDR3 bases are TGTGCCAGCAGCTTAGTTTTAGGTATCACCGGGGAGCTGTTTCTT. V usage is TRBV11-2 and J usage is TRBJ2-2; D unresolved. This CDR3 region has 15 residues. Germline V gene data show CDR1 as SGHAT and CDR2 as FQNNGV. Trimming shortened V by 1 base and J by 4 bases, and 10 bases separated the two germline ends.

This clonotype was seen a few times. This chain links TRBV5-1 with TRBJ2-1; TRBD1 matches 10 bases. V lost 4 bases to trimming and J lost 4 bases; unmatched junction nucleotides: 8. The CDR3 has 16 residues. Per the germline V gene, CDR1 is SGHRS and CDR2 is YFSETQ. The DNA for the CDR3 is TGCGCCAGCAGCGTTAGGGGGGGACAGGGGTACAATGAGCAGTTCTTC. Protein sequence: CASSVRGGQGYNEQFF.

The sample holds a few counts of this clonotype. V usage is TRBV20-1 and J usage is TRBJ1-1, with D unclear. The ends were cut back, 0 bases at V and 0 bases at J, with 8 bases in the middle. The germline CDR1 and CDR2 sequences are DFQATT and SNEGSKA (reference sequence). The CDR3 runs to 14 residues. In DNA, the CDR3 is TGCAGTGCTAGAGATGGTCCCATGAACACTGAAGCTTTCTTT. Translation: CSARDGPMNTEAFF.

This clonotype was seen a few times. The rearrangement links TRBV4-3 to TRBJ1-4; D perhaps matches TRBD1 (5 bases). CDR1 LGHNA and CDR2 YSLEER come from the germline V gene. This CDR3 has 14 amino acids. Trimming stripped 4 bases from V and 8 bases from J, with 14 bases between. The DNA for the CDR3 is TGCGCCAGCAGCCTCCAGGGACGTAGCGAAAAACTGTTTTTT. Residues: CASSLQGRSEKLFF.

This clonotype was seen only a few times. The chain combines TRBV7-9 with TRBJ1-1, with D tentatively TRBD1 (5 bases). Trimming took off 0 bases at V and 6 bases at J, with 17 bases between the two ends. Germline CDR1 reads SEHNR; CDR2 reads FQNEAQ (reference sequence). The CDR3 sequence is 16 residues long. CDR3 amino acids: CASSLAGVSAGAEAFF. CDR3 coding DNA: TGTGCCAGCAGCTTAGCGGGGGTCAGCGCGGGCGCTGAAGCTTTCTTT.

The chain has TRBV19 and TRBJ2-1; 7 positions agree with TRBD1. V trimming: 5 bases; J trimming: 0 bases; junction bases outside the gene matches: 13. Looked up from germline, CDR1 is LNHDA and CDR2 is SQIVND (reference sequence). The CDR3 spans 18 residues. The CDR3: CASSSRHHRGSSYNEQFF. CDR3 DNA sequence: TGTGCCAGTAGTTCCCGTCACCACAGGGGTAGCTCCTACAATGAGCAGTTCTTC.

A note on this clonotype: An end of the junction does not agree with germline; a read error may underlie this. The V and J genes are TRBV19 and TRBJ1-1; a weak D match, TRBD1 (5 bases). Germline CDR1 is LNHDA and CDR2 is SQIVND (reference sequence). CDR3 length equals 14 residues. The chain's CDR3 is CASSKGAGNAEAFF. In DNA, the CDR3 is TGTGCCAGTAGTAAAGGCGCAGGGAACGCTGAAGCTTTCTTT.

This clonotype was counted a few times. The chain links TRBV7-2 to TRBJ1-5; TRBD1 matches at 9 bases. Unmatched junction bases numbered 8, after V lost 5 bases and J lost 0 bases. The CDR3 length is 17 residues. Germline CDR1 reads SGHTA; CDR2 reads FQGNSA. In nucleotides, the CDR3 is TGTGCCAGCAGCCTTCGGACAGGGGATCTTAGCAATCAGCCCCAGCATTTT. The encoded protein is CASSLRTGDLSNQPQHF.

The CDR3 protein is CASSLEATVANTEAFF. CDR3 DNA: TGTGCCAGCAGCTTAGAGGCCACTGTCGCGAACACTGAAGCTTTCTTT. The J gene is TRBJ1-1, the V gene TRBV7-2; D not certain. The V end was cut by 1 base, the J end by 1 base, with 13 bases between. The germline V gene encodes CDR1 SGHTA and CDR2 FQGNSA. The CDR3 sequence is 16 residues long.

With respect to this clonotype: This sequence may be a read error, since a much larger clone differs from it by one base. This CDR3 is CASNWTGRYEQYF. DNA for the CDR3: TGTGCCAGCAACTGGACAGGGCGGTACGAGCAGTACTTC. V gene TRBV6-5 combines with J gene TRBJ2-7; 8 positions match TRBD1. Germline loops: CDR1 MNHEY, CDR2 SVGAGI. The ends lost 7 bases at V and 4 bases at J; junction bases unmatched: 6. CDR3 length equals 13 residues.

Here the CDR3 reads CASIPRGVNTEAFF. In DNA form, the CDR3 reads TGTGCCAGCATCCCCAGGGGGGTGAACACTGAAGCTTTCTTT. V is TRBV2 and J is TRBJ1-1; 7 bases match TRBD1. This CDR3 has 14 residues. V trimming: 7 bases; J trimming: 0 bases; junction bases outside the gene matches: 5. Germline V lookup: CDR1 SNHLY, CDR2 FYNNEI.

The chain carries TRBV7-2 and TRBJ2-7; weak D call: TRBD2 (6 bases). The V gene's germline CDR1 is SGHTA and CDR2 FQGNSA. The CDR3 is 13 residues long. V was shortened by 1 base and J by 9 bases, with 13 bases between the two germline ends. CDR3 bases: TGTGCCAGCAGCTTAGTTTCTTTGGGACTGCAGTACTTC. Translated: CASSLVSLGLQYF.

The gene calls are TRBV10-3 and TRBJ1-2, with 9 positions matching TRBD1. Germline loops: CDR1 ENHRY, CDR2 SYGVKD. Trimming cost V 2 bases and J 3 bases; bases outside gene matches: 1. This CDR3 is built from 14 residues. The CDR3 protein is CAISERQGDYGYTF. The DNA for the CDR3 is TGTGCCATCAGTGAGAGACAGGGGGACTATGGCTACACCTTC.

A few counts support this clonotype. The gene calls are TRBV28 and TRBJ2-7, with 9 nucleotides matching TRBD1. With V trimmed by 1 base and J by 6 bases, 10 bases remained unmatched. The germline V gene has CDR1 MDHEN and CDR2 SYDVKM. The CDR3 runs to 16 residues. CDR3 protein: CASSLLGQGKKSEQYF. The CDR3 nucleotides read TGTGCCAGCAGTTTATTGGGACAGGGAAAAAAGTCCGAGCAGTACTTC. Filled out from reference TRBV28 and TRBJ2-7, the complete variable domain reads DVKVTQSSRYLVKRTGEKVFLECVQDMDHENMFWYRQDPGLGLRLIYFSYDVKMKEKGDIPEGYSVSREKKERFSLILESASTNQTSMYLCASSLLGQGKKSEQYFGPGTRLTVT.

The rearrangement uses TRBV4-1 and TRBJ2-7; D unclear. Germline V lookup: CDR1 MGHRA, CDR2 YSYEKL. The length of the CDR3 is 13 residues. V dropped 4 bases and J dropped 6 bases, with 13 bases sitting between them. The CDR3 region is CASSPGFRPEQYF. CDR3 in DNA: TGCGCCAGCAGCCCCGGTTTTCGTCCCGAGCAGTACTTC.

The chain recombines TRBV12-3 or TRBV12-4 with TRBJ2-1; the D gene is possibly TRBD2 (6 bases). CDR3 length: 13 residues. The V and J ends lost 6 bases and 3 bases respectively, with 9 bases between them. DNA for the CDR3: TGTGCCAGCAGACTAGCTGTCTACAATGAGCAGTTCTTC. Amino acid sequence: CASRLAVYNEQFF.

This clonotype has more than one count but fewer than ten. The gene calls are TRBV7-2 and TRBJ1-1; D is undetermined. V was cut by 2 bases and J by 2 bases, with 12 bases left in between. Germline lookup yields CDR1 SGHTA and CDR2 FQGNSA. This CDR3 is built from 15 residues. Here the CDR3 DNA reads TGTGCCAGCAGCTTATATCAGAATGTAAACACTGAAGCTTTCTTT. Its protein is CASSLYQNVNTEAFF.

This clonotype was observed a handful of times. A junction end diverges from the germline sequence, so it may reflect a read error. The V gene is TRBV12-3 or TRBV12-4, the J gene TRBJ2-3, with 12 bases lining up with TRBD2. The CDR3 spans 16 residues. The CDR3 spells CASSPKTSGGEDTQYF. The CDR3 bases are TGTGCCAGCAGCCCAAAGACTAGCGGGGGAGAAGATACTCAGTATTTT.

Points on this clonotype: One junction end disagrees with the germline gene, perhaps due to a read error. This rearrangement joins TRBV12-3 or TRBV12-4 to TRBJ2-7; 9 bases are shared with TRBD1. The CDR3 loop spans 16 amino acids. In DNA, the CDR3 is TGTGCCAGCAGTTCTTTCATCGGGACAGGGCACCCCGAGCAGCACTTC. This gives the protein CASSSFIGTGHPEQHF.